The clone carrying this TCR beta chain was observed a few times. The record originates from a study of early T cells in non-severe SARS-CoV-2 infection. The ends lost 2 bases at V and 1 base at J; junction bases unmatched: 3. This CDR3 contains 15 residues. CDR1 and CDR2 (germline): KGHDR, SFDVKD. TCRdb recomputed calls from the 5' RACE reads with MiXCR, one row per CDR3 protein. The sample contains 99,000 or so distinct CDR3 sequences, around 16% of which appear only once. This receptor was taken from an adult who was a healthcare worker with PCR-confirmed SARS-CoV-2 infection or an uninfected control (not recorded which). The chain uses TRBV24-1 and TRBJ2-7; 8 bases are a match to TRBD1. The sample taken for sequencing was whole blood. DNA of the CDR3: TGTGCCACCAGTGATTCAACAGGGGGATCCTACGAGCAGTACTTC. This sequence encodes CATSDSTGGSYEQYF.